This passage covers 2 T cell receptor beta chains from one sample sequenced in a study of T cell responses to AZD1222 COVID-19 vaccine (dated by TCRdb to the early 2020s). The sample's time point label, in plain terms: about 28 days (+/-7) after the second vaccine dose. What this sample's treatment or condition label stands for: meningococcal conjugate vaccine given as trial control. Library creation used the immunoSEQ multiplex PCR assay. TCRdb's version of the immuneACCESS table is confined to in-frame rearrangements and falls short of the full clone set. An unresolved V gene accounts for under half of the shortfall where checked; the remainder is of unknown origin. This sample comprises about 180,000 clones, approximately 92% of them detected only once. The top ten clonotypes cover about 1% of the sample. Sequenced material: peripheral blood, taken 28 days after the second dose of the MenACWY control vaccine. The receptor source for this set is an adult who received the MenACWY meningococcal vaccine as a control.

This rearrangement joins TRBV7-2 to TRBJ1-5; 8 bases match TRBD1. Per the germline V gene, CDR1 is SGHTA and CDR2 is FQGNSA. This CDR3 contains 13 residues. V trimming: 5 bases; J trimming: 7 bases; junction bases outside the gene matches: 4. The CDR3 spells CASSITGGQPQHF. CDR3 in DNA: TGTGCCAGCAGCATCACAGGGGGGCAGCCCCAGCATTTT.

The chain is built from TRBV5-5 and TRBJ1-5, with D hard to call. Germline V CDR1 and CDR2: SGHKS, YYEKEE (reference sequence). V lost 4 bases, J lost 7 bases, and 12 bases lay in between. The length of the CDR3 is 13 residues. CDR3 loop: CASSRREGQPQHF. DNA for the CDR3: TGTGCCAGCAGCCGGAGGGAAGGGCAGCCCCAGCATTTT.